This is a list of T cell receptor beta chains from one sample in a study of blood T cell repertoires in COVID-19. The method was immunoSEQ multiplex PCR; TCRdb's version includes in-frame clones alone and lacks a portion of them. Here the sample spans about 220,000 clones, roughly 85% being singletons. Sequencing was performed on peripheral blood. These receptor sequences come from a man aged 25-45 years who had recovered from COVID-19. CDR3s include the opening cysteine and the closing phenylalanine or tryptophan. A D gene is named only where the DNA matches it firmly. Expanded clones get a size class; other rows say once, few or many, or leave the size out.

d_call	v_call	clone_size	j_call	cdr3_nt	cdr3_aa
-	TRBV6-2/TRBV6-3	-	TRBJ1-5	TGTGCCAGCAGTTATTCGGACACTCACAATCAGCCCCAGCATTTT	CASSYSDTHNQPQHF
TRBD1	TRBV5-1	-	TRBJ1-6	TGCGCCAGCAGCCCGGAGGGACAGTCTATTATCAATTCACCCCTCCACTTT	CASSPEGQSIINSPLHF
-	TRBV25-1	-	TRBJ1-5	TGTGCCAGCAGTAATTCGGGGGGGGCTAACAATCAGCCCCAGCATTTT	CASSNSGGANNQPQHF
-	TRBV6-5	once	TRBJ1-1	TGTGCCAGCAGTTACCACACGAACACTGAAGCTTTCTTT	CASSYHTNTEAFF
TRBD2	TRBV19	-	TRBJ2-5	TGTGCCAGTAGTACCACTAGCGGGGCACAAGAGACCCAGTACTTC	CASSTTSGAQETQYF
TRBD1	TRBV9	-	TRBJ1-2	TGTGCCAGCAGCGTAGTATCAGTATTCGGACGGGACAGGGACATTGGCTACACCTTC	CASSVVSVFGRDRDIGYTF
-	TRBV27	-	TRBJ1-3	TGTGCCAGCAGTTCAGGGATTCAACGAAACACCATATATTTT	CASSSGIQRNTIYF
-	TRBV11-3	-	TRBJ2-7	TGTGCCAGCAAGGGGGGGTTCCGGGACGAGCAGTACTTC	CASKGGFRDEQYF
TRBD1	TRBV2	many	TRBJ2-7	TGTGCCAGCAGTCGGAGGACAGGGGCATACGAGCAGTACTTC	CASSRRTGAYEQYF
TRBD1	TRBV10-2	-	TRBJ1-1	TGCGCCAGCAGACCCCACAGGACAGGTTCGGTGAACACTGAAGCTTTCTTT	CASRPHRTGSVNTEAFF
TRBD1	TRBV15	few	TRBJ1-4	TGTGCCACCAGGAGGAAGACAGGGACTAATGAAAAACTGTTTTTT	CATRRKTGTNEKLFF
-	TRBV6-5	-	TRBJ1-3	TGTGCCAGCAGTTACGGGGTTGGAGGGGGAAACACCATATATTTT	CASSYGVGGGNTIYF
-	TRBV2	-	TRBJ1-1	TGTGCCAGCAGGGAGACAGAAGCTCCGAACACTGAAGCTTTCTTT	CASRETEAPNTEAFF
TRBD1	TRBV4-2	-	TRBJ2-3	TGTGCCAGCAGCCAAGAGGAAGGGGGCGGAGGAGATACGCAGTATTTT	CASSQEEGGGGDTQYF
-	TRBV27	-	TRBJ1-5	TGTGCCAGCAGCCCGCGGGCAGTTAGCAATCAGCCCCAGCATTTT	CASSPRAVSNQPQHF
TRBD2	TRBV30	-	TRBJ2-1	TGTGCCTGGCGGGGGGGGACCACGGAAAATGAGCAGTTCTTC	CAWRGGTTENEQFF
TRBD1	TRBV11-2	once	TRBJ1-3	TGTGCCAGCACCCCCCCCCAGGCAGGGCCGGGACAGGGCACCATATATTTT	CASTPPQAGPGQGTIYF
TRBD1	TRBV14	-	TRBJ1-2	TGTGCCAGCAGCCAAGCTAGGTTTTCGGGTATTAACAGGGGGCAAGATGGCTACACCTTC	CASSQARFSGINRGQDGYTF
TRBD1	TRBV7-2	-	TRBJ1-5	TGTGCCAGCAGCTTAGGGGGACAGGGGAGTAGCCAGCCCCAGCATTTT	CASSLGGQGSSQPQHF
TRBD2	TRBV24-1	-	TRBJ2-2	TGTGCCACGAAGGAGGCGGGGGACACCGGGGAGCTGTTTTTT	CATKEAGDTGELFF
-	TRBV19	few	TRBJ2-4	TGTGCCAGTAGTAGGGGGCTAGCGGAGACAAAAAACATTCAGTACTTC	CASSRGLAETKNIQYF
TRBD1	TRBV28	-	TRBJ2-7	TGTGCCAGCAGTTTATTGGGGACAGGGGCCTACGAGCAGTACTTC	CASSLLGTGAYEQYF
TRBD1	TRBV11-2	-	TRBJ1-2	TGTGCCAGCAGCTTGACCGGGACAGGGAGGAACTATGGCTACACCTTC	CASSLTGTGRNYGYTF
-	TRBV19	-	TRBJ1-2	TGTGCCAGTAGACGCCCAGGCAACTATGGCTACACCTTC	CASRRPGNYGYTF
TRBD1	TRBV27	-	TRBJ2-3	TGTGCCAGCAGTTTATCCCTACAGGGGCCCACAGATACGCAGTATTTT	CASSLSLQGPTDTQYF
TRBD2	TRBV20-1	-	TRBJ2-3	TGCAGTGCTACTAGCGGGGATACGCAGTATTTT	CSATSGDTQYF
-	TRBV7-2	-	TRBJ2-2	TGTGCCAGCAGCTTACGTTCTACGAACACCGGGGAGCTGTTTTTT	CASSLRSTNTGELFF
-	TRBV9	once	TRBJ1-1	TGTGCCACCTCCAACGAGGGAAGCTATGACACTGAAGCTTTCTTT	CATSNEGSYDTEAFF
-	TRBV5-4	-	TRBJ1-2	TGTGCCAGCAGCTTGAGATTGGCGGGATCCGATGGCTACACCTTC	CASSLRLAGSDGYTF
TRBD1	TRBV6-4	many	TRBJ1-6	TGTGCCAGCAGTGACTGGGACAGGGTCCTTATGGCCCTCCACTTT	CASSDWDRVLMALHF
-	TRBV13	-	TRBJ1-2	TGTGCCAGCAGCGGAGGAAACTATGGCTACACCTTC	CASSGGNYGYTF
TRBD1	TRBV19	-	TRBJ2-2	TGTGCCAGTACCCCGACAGGGGAGGCCGGGGAGCTGTTTTTT	CASTPTGEAGELFF
-	TRBV24-1	-	TRBJ1-2	TGTGCCACCAGTGATCCTTATGGCTACACCTTC	CATSDPYGYTF
-	TRBV27	-	TRBJ2-2	TGTGCCAGCAGTTACGGTCGGGCCGGGGAGCTGTTTTTT	CASSYGRAGELFF
TRBD1	TRBV11-2	-	TRBJ1-2	TGTGCCAGCAGCCCAACTTGGGGACAGGGGGACTATGGCTACACCTTC	CASSPTWGQGDYGYTF
TRBD1	TRBV4-3	-	TRBJ1-5	TGCGCCAGCAGTCTCCTTTGGGGACAGGGTGGCAGCAATCAGCCCCAGCATTTT	CASSLLWGQGGSNQPQHF
TRBD1	TRBV5-1	-	TRBJ2-5	TGCGCCAGCAGCTGGATGCAGGGGGCGTCGATGCAAGAGACCCAGTACTTC	CASSWMQGASMQETQYF
-	TRBV3-1/TRBV3-2	-	TRBJ2-4	TGTGCCAGCAGCCAAGAAGGGGCATCTAACATTCAGTACTTC	CASSQEGASNIQYF
-	TRBV7-6	-	TRBJ1-2	TGTGCCAGCAGCTTACGGTCCTATGGCTACACCTTC	CASSLRSYGYTF
-	TRBV15	-	TRBJ2-7	TGTGCCACCAGCAGAGTAGGCGGCGCTGCCTACGAGCAGTACTTC	CATSRVGGAAYEQYF
-	TRBV6-5	-	TRBJ1-4	TGTGCCAGCAGGGAGGGGGGGACTGGAGAAAAACTGTTTTTT	CASREGGTGEKLFF
TRBD2	TRBV7-2	-	TRBJ2-2	TGTGCCAGACCTCGTCGACTAGCGGCCGTCGGGGAGCTGTTTTTT	CARPRRLAAVGELFF
-	TRBV7-6	once	TRBJ1-2	TGTGCCAGCAGCTTAGCGCAAACAGCTAACTATGGCTACACCTTC	CASSLAQTANYGYTF
-	TRBV9	-	TRBJ2-2	TGTGCCAGCAGCGTAGCTAGTTCCCGGTCCCACGGGGAGCTGTTTTTT	CASSVASSRSHGELFF
-	TRBV7-6	-	TRBJ2-7	TGTGCCAGCAGCCTGGTCTCGGGTGGAGTGTACGAGCAGTACTTC	CASSLVSGGVYEQYF
TRBD1	TRBV5-4	-	TRBJ1-6	TGTGCCAGCAGCTTGGAGACAGGGGTTAATTCACCCCTCCACTTT	CASSLETGVNSPLHF
-	TRBV6-4	few	TRBJ2-1	TGTGCCAGCAGTAGAAAGGGGGAGAACAATGAGCAGTTCTTC	CASSRKGENNEQFF
-	TRBV10-2	few	TRBJ2-1	TGCGCCAGCGGGGCCGGTTGGAGGGGGCCCTACAATGAGCAGTTCTTC	CASGAGWRGPYNEQFF
TRBD1	TRBV6-1	-	TRBJ2-2	TGTGCCAGCAGTGAATACGGGGGACAGGGTGCCGGGGAGCTGTTTTTT	CASSEYGGQGAGELFF
TRBD1	TRBV2	-	TRBJ2-2	TGTGCCAGCAGTAGGGACAGACTAAGCTACACCGGGGAGCTGTTTTTT	CASSRDRLSYTGELFF
-	TRBV7-2	-	TRBJ2-1	TGTGCCAGCAGCGCCGACCGGGGGACCGCCTCCTACAATGAGCAGTTCTTC	CASSADRGTASYNEQFF